This T cell receptor (beta chain) was obtained from a study of cytomegalovirus exposure and HLA in healthy donors. The CDR3 loop spans 14 amino acids. The germline V gene has CDR1 SGHNT and CDR2 YYREEE (reference sequence). V lost 0 bases to trimming and J lost 6 bases; unmatched junction nucleotides: 0. This clone has more than one count but fewer than ten. Its antigen remains unidentified. Sequencing used immunoSEQ multiplex PCR; TCRdb keeps in-frame clones, though not all of them. The profile shows 250,000 to 400,000 clones, roughly 90% of them singletons. Regarding the study as a whole: The classifier reportedly diagnosed cytomegalovirus status with high specificity and sensitivity. In a later analysis, first-cohort TCR clusters were found to tend to co-occur in the 120 or so validation repertoires.

The receptor was derived from a man aged 25-45 years in good health and CMV-seronegative. Sequenced: PBMCs. The chain uses TRBV5-4 and TRBJ1-5; 10 nucleotides align to TRBD1. CDR3 loop: CASSLGTGGQPQHF. In nucleotides, the CDR3 is TGTGCCAGCAGCTTGGGGACAGGGGGTCAGCCCCAGCATTTT.